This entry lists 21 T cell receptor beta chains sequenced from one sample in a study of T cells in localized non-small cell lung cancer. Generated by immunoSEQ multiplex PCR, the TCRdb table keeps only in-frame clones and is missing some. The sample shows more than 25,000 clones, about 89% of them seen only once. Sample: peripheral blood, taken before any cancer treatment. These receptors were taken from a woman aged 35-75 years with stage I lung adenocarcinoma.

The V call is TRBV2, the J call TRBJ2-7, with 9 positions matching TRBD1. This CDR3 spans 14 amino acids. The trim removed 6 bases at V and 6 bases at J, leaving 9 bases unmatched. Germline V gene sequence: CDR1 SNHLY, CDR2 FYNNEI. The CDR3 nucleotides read TGTGCCAGCAGGGACAGGGGCGGATTCGGCGAGCAGTACTTC. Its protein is CASRDRGGFGEQYF. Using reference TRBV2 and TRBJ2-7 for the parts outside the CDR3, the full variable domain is EPEVTQTPSHQVTQMGQEVILRCVPISNHLYFYWYRQILGQKVEFLVSFYNNEISEKSEIFDDQFSVERPDGSNFTLKIRSTKLEDSAMYFCASRDRGGFGEQYFGPGTRLTVT.

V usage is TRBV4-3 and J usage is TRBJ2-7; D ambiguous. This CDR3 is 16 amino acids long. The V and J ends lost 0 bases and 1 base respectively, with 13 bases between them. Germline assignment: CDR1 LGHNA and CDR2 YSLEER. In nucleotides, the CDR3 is TGCGCCAGCAGCCAAGATGTGTCAGGCATGTCCTACGAGCAGTACTTC. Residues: CASSQDVSGMSYEQYF.

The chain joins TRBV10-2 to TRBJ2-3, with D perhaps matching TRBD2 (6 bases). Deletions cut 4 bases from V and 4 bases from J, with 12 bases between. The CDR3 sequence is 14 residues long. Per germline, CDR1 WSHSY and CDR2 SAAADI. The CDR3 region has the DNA TGCGCCAGCAGTGTTAGCGGTGGGTCAGATACGCAGTATTTT. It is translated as CASSVSGGSDTQYF.

In nucleotides, the CDR3 is TGTGCCAGCAGCTTCGGGGGTCCTGAAGCTTTCTTT. Its translation is CASSFGGPEAFF. J is TRBJ1-1 and V is TRBV7-2; tentative D call: TRBD1 (5 bases). V was shortened by 3 bases and J by 6 bases, with 8 bases between the two germline ends. The CDR3 covers 12 residues. CDR1 SGHTA and CDR2 FQGNSA come from the germline V gene.

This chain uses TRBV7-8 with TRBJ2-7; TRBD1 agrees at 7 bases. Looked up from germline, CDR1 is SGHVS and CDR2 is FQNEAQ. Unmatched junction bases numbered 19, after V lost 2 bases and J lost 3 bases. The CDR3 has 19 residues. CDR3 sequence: CASSLPPYRRTGQRYEQYF. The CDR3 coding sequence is TGTGCCAGCAGCTTACCACCCTACCGGAGGACAGGACAACGCTACGAGCAGTACTTC. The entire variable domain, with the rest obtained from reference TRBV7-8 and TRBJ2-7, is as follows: GAGVSQSPRYKVAKRGQDVALRCDPISGHVSLFWYQQALGQGPEFLTYFQNEAQLDKSGLPSDRFFAERPEGSVSTLKIQRTQQEDSAVYLCASSLPPYRRTGQRYEQYFGPGTRLTVT.

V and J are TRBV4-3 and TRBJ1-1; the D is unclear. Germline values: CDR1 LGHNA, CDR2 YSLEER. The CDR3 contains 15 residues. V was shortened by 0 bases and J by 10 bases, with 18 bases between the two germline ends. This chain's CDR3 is CASSQDMGSAWGAFF. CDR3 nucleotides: TGCGCCAGCAGCCAAGATATGGGATCTGCGTGGGGAGCTTTCTTT.

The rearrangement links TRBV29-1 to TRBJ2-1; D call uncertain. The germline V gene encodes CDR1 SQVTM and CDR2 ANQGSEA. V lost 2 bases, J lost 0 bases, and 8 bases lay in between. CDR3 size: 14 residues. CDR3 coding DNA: TGCAGCGTTGAACGGTCCCGCTCCTACAATGAGCAGTTCTTC. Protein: CSVERSRSYNEQFF.

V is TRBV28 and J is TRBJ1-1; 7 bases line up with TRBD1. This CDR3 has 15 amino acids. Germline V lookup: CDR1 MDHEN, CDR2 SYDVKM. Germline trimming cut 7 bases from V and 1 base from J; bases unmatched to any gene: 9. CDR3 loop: CASTRGGGGNTEAFF. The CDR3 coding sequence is TGTGCCAGCACCCGAGGGGGCGGAGGGAACACTGAAGCTTTCTTT.

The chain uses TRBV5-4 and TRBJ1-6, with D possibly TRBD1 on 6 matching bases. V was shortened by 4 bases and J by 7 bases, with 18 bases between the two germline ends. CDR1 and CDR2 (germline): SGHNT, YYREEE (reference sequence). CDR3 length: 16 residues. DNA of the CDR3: TGTGCCAGCAGCCCGCCGCCAGGGGTAGAGAATTCACCCCTCCACTTT. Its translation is CASSPPPGVENSPLHF.

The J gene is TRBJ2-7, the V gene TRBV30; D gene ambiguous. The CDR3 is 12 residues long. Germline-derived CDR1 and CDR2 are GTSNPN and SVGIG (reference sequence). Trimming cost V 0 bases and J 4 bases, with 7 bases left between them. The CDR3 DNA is TGTGCCTGGAGTGTACGCCGATACGAGCAGTACTTC. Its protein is CAWSVRRYEQYF.

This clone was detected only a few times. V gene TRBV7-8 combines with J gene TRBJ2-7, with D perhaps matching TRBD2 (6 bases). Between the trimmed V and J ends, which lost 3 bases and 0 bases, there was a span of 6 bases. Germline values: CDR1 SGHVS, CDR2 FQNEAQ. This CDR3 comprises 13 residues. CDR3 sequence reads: CASSLDYSYEQYF. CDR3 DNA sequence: TGTGCCAGCAGCTTGGACTACTCCTACGAGCAGTACTTC.

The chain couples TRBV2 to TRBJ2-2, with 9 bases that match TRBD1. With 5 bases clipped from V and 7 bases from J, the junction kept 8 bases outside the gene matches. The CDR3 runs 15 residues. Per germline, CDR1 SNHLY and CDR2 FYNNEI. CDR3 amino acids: CASSKNRGQGGELFF. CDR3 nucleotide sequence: TGTGCCAGCAGTAAGAACAGGGGGCAGGGCGGGGAGCTGTTTTTT. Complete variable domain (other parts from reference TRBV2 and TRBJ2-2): EPEVTQTPSHQVTQMGQEVILRCVPISNHLYFYWYRQILGQKVEFLVSFYNNEISEKSEIFDDQFSVERPDGSNFTLKIRSTKLEDSAMYFCASSKNRGQGGELFFGEGSRLTVL.

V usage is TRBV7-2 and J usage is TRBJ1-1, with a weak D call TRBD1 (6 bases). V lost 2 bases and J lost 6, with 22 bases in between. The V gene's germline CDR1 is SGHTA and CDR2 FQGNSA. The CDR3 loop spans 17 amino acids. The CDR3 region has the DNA TGTGCCAGCAGCTTAAGCGGGGTGGGGGCCCCCCTCGCTGAAGCTTTCTTT. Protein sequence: CASSLSGVGAPLAEAFF.

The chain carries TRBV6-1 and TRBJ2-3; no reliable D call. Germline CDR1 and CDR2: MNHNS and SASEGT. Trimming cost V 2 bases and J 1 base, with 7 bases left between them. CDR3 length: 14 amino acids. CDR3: CASSEYGGTDTQYF. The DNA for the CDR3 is TGTGCCAGCAGTGAATATGGGGGCACAGATACGCAGTATTTT.

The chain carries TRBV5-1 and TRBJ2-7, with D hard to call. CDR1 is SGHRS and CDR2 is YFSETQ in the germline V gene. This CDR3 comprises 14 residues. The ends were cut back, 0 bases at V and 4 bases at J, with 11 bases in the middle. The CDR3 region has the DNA TGCGCCAGCAGCTTGGCCGCAGGAAAGTACGAGCAGTACTTC. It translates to CASSLAAGKYEQYF.

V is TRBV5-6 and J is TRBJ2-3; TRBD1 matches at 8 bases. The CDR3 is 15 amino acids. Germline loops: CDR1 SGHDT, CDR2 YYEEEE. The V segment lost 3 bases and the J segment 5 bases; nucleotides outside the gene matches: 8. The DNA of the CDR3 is TGTGCCAGCAGCTCAAGGACAGGGCTGGTAGATACGCAGTATTTT. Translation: CASSSRTGLVDTQYF.

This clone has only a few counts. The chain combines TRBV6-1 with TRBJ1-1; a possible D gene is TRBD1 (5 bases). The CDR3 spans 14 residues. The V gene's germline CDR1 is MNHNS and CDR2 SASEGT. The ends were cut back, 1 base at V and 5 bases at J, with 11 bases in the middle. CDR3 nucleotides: TGTGCCAGCAGTGAAGTAATTGGGGGAACTGAAGCTTTCTTT. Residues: CASSEVIGGTEAFF.

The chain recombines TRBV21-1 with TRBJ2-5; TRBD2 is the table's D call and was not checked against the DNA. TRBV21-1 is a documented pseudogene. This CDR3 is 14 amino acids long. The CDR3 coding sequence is TGTGCCAGCAGCATCCGACTGAGGGCAGAGACCCAGTACTTC. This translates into CASSIRLRAETQYF.

The CDR3 sequence: CASSPGGSTDTQYF. CDR3 coding DNA: TGTGCCAGCTCCCCGGGTGGCTCAACGGATACGCAGTATTTT. The chain is built from TRBV18 and TRBJ2-3; D is undetermined. The CDR3 is 14 amino acids. The germline gives CDR1 KGHSH, CDR2 LQKENI. V dropped 6 bases and J dropped 6 bases, with 16 bases sitting between them.

The CDR3 DNA reads TGTGCCAGCAGCTGGGACCGAGGTTATGGCTACACCTTC. Its translation: CASSWDRGYGYTF. This chain uses TRBV27 with TRBJ1-2, with D maybe TRBD1 (5 bases). Germline V gene sequence: CDR1 MNHEY, CDR2 SMNVEV (reference sequence). Trimming took 6 bases from V and 5 from J, leaving 13 bases between them. This CDR3 is 13 amino acids long.

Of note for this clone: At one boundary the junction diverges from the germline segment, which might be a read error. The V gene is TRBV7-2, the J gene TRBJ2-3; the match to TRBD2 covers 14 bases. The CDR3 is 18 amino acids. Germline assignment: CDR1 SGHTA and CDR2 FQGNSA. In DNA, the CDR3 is TGTGCCAGCAGCCTAGCCCCGGGACTAGCGGGGGCGGGAGATACGCAGTATTTT. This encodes CASSLAPGLAGAGDTQYF.